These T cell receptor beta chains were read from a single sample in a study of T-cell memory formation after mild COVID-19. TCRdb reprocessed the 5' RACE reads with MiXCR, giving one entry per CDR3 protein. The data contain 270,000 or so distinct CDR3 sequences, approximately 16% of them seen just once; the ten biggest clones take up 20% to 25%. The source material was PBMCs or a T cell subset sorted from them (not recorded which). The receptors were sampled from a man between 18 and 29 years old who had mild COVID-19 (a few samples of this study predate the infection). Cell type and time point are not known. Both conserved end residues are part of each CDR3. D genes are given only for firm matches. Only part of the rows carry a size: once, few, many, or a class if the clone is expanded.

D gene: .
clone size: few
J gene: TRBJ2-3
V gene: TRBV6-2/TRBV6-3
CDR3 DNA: TGTGCCAGCGGGGGGGCAAAAGATACGCAGTATTTT
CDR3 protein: CASGGAKDTQYF

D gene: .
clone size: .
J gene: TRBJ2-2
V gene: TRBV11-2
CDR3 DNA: TGTGCCAGCAGCTCCCGGGCCAAGGAGGGTTACGGGGAGCTGTTTTTT
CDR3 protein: CASSSRAKEGYGELFF

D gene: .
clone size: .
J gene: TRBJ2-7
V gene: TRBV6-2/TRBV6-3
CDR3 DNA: TGTGCCAGCAGTTACGGGGTTGCCTCCTACGAGCAGTACTTC
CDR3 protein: CASSYGVASYEQYF

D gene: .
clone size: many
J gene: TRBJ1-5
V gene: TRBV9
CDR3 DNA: TGTGCCAGCGGGAAGGGGCTCAATCAGCCCCAGCATTTT
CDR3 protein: CASGKGLNQPQHF

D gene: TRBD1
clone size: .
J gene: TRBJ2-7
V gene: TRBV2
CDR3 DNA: TGTGCCAGCATGGACAGGGTGAAGCAGTACTTC
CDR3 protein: CASMDRVKQYF

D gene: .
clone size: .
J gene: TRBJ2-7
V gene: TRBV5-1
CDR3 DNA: TGCGCCAGCAGCTTTGGGGGCGCAGGGGGGAACTACGAGCAGTACTTC
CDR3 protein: CASSFGGAGGNYEQYF

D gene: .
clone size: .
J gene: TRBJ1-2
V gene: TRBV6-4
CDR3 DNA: TGTGCCAGCATTCAGGGTGTCGTGGAGGGCTACACCTTC
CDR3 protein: CASIQGVVEGYTF

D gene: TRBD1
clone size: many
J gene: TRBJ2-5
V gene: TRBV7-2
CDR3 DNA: TGTGCCAGCAGCTTAAGAACAGGGGATCTGGAGACCCAGTACTTC
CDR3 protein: CASSLRTGDLETQYF

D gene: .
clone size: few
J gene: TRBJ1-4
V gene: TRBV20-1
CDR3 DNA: TGCAGTGCTAGAGGGGACCGGGAAAAACTGTTTTTT
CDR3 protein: CSARGDREKLFF

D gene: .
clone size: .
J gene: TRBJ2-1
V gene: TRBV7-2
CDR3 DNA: TGTGCCAGCAGCTTAGATAATGGAGGGACAATCTACAATGAGCAGTTCTTC
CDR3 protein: CASSLDNGGTIYNEQFF

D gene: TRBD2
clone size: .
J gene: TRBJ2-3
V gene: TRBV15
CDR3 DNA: TGTGCCACCAGCAGAGTGGGCGGGGGGAACACAGATACGCAGTATTTT
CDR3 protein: CATSRVGGGNTDTQYF

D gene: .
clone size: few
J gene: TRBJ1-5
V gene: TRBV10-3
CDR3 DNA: TGTGCCATCAGTGATCCCCCGTCCGGGATCGAGCAGCCCCAGCATTTT
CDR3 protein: CAISDPPSGIEQPQHF

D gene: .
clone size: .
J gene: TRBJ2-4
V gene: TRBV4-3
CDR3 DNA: TGCGCCAGCAGCCAAGATTTGGGTTCGCCTGCGCAAAACATTCAGTACTTC
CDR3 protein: CASSQDLGSPAQNIQYF

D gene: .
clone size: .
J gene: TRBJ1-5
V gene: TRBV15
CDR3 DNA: TGTGCCACCAGCAGAGATCGCCGCAGGGAGGCTCAGCCCCAGCATTTT
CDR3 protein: CATSRDRRREAQPQHF

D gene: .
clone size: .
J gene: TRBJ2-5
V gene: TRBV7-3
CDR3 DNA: TGTGCCAGCAGTTTTCAGGGGGGTCAAGAGACCCAGTACTTC
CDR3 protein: CASSFQGGQETQYF

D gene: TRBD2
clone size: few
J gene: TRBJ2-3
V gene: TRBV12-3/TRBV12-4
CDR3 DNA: TGTGCCAGCAGTTTAAGCGGGGGGGTAGATACGCAGTATTTT
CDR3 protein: CASSLSGGVDTQYF

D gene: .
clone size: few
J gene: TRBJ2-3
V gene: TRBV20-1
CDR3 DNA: TGCAGTGCTAGGTCGCCAGTTCCAGATACGCAGTATTTT
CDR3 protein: CSARSPVPDTQYF

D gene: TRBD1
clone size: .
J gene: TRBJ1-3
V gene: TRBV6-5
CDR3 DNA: TGTGCCACGTCGACAGGGGCGTTGGGAAACACCATATATTTT
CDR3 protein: CATSTGALGNTIYF

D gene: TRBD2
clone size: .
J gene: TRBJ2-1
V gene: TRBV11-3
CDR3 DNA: TGTGCCAGCAGCTTGGCCCCCGGGACTAGCGGCAATGAGCAGTTCTTC
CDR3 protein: CASSLAPGTSGNEQFF

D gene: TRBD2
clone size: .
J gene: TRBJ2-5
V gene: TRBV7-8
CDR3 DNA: TGTGCCAGCCGAGAGGGACTAGCGGTACAAGAGACCCAGTACTTC
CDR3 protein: CASREGLAVQETQYF

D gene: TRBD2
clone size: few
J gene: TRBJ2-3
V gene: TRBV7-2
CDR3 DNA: TGTGCCAGCAGCTTAGGCCCAGCGGGGTTTACAGATACGCAGTATTTT
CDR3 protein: CASSLGPAGFTDTQYF

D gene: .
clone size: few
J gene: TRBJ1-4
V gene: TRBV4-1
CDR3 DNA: TGCGCCAGCAGACGTCCTGGGGAAAAACTGTTTTTT
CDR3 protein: CASRRPGEKLFF

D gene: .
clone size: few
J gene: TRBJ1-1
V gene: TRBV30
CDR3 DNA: TGTGCCTCGATGCGCCGAATGGACCGTAACACTGAAGCTTTCTTT
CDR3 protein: CASMRRMDRNTEAFF

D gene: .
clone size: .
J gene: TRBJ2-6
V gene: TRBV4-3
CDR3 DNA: TGCGCCAGCAGCCAAAAGGCGGTCTCTGGGGCCAACGTCCTGACTTTC
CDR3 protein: CASSQKAVSGANVLTF

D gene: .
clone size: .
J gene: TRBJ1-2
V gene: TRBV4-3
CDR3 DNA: TGCGCCAGCAGCCAAGATCCGTCGCAGACGATGAGCTACACCTTC
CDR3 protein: CASSQDPSQTMSYTF